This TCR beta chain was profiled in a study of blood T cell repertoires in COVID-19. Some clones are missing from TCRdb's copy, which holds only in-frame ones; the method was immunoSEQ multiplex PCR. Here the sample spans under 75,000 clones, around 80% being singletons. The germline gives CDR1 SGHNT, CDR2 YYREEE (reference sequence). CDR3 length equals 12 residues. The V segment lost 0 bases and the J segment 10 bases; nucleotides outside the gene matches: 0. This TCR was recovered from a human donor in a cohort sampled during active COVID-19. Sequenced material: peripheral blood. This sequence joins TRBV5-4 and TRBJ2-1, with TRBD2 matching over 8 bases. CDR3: CASSLAGGEQFF. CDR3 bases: TGTGCCAGCAGCTTGGCGGGGGGGGAGCAGTTCTTC.